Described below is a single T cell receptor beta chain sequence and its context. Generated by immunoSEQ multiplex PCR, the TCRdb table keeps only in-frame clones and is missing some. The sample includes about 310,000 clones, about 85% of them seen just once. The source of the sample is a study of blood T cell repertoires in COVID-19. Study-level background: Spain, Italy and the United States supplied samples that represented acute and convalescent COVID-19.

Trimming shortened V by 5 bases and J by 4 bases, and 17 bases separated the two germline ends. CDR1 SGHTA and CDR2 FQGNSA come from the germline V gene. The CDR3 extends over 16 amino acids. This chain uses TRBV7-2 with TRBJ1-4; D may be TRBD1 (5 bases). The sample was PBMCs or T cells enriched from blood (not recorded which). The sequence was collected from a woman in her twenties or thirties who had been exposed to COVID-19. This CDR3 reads CASSHAWGGVNEKLFF. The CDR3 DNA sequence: TGTGCCAGCAGCCATGCTTGGGGAGGGGTTAATGAAAAACTGTTTTTT.